These 12 T cell receptor beta chains were all obtained from the same sample, sequenced in a study of T cells in Graves' hyperthyroidism and ophthalmopathy. TCR beta CDR3 region amplification was performed from RNA transcripts. RT-PCR in the first round (using the HTBI primer set) targeted the TCR CDR3. One entry per CDR3 protein, called by TCRdb with MiXCR from the multiplex PCR reads. The table lists 500,000 to 600,000 distinct CDR3 sequences, roughly 21% of them singletons, with over 45% in the top ten. What was sequenced was blood. The receptors here all came from a middle-aged man with Graves' ophthalmopathy.

This clonotype was detected a few times. A read error may be the cause here, since a much bigger clone is one base away. The gene calls are TRBV2 and TRBJ1-1; 7 bases agree with TRBD1. Germline trimming cut 10 bases from V and 0 bases from J; bases unmatched to any gene: 8. Germline lookup yields CDR1 SNHLY and CDR2 FYNNEI. The CDR3 has 14 residues. The CDR3 spells CATRGDSLNTEAFF. The DNA of the CDR3 is TGTGCCACCAGGGGGGACAGCTTGAACACTGAAGCTTTCTTT.

The gene calls are TRBV7-3 and TRBJ2-2; 9 nucleotides align to TRBD1. The germline gives CDR1 SGHTA, CDR2 FQGTGA. The CDR3 is made up of 17 amino acids. The junction had 5 bases not matched to a gene; V was cut back by 1 base and J by 2 bases. CDR3 bases: TGTGCCAGCAGCTTAATACCGGGACAGGGAAACACCGGGGAGCTGTTTTTT. Translation: CASSLIPGQGNTGELFF.

The chain employs TRBV20-1 and TRBJ2-7, with 7 bases fitting TRBD2. Germline V CDR1 and CDR2: DFQATT, SNEGSKA (reference sequence). V was clipped by 5 bases and J by 2 bases; unmatched bases: 9. CDR3 size: 14 residues. This CDR3 is CSAHPTSSPYEQYF. DNA for the CDR3: TGCAGTGCTCACCCGACTAGCTCCCCCTACGAGCAGTACTTC.

The chain has TRBV5-1 and TRBJ2-2, with D tentatively TRBD1 (6 bases). V gave up 3 bases and J gave up 2 bases, with 17 bases separating them. The germline V gene encodes CDR1 SGHRS and CDR2 YFSETQ. The CDR3 covers 17 residues. In DNA, the CDR3 is TGCGCCAGCAGCTCCCCCCCCGGGACACTAAACACCGGGGAGCTGTTTTTT. It is translated as CASSSPPGTLNTGELFF.

This clonotype was detected only a few times. The chain has TRBV5-1 and TRBJ2-3; D gene unclear. V shed 4 bases and J shed 2 bases, with 11 bases lying between them. Germline V CDR1 and CDR2: SGHRS, YFSETQ. The CDR3 has 14 amino acids. The CDR3 DNA is TGCGCCAGCAGCGCGACGGATCCCACAGATACGCAGTATTTT. It codes for CASSATDPTDTQYF.

The gene calls are TRBV27 and TRBJ1-5; D possibly corresponds to TRBD1 (5 bases). CDR1 is MNHEY, CDR2 SMNVEV, per germline (reference sequence). CDR3 length: 13 residues. Trimming removed 5 bases from V and 9 bases from J, with 14 bases in between. CDR3 residues: CASSDPQGGPQHF. CDR3 nucleotides: TGTGCCAGCAGTGATCCTCAGGGAGGGCCCCAGCATTTT.

The V call is TRBV19, the J call TRBJ1-4, with D unclear. CDR3 length: 13 amino acids. Per germline, CDR1 LNHDA and CDR2 SQIVND (reference sequence). V dropped 11 bases and J dropped 4 bases, with 14 bases sitting between them. The CDR3 DNA sequence: TGTGCCTCCTCGGGAGGATATAATGAAAAACTGTTTTTT. It is translated as CASSGGYNEKLFF.

This clonotype showed up many times. This chain joins TRBV20-1 and TRBJ1-1, with D hard to call. V was trimmed by 0 bases and J by 6 bases, leaving 8 bases between them. CDR1 and CDR2 from the germline V gene are DFQATT and SNEGSKA (reference sequence). This CDR3 region has 12 residues. CDR3 in DNA: TGCAGTGCTAGAGATTTGAGACCTGAAGCTTTCTTT. Its translation is CSARDLRPEAFF.

This clonotype has a handful of counts. The rearrangement joins TRBV2 to TRBJ1-4; TRBD1 aligns across 9 bases. Unmatched junction bases numbered 8, after V lost 7 bases and J lost 8 bases. This CDR3 is 14 amino acids long. The germline gives CDR1 SNHLY, CDR2 FYNNEI. The CDR3 nucleotides are TGTGCCAGCAATGTTGACAGGGGGGAGGAAAAACTGTTTTTT. This gives the protein CASNVDRGEEKLFF. The full variable domain, with the rest looked up from reference TRBV2 and TRBJ1-4, is EPEVTQTPSHQVTQMGQEVILRCVPISNHLYFYWYRQILGQKVEFLVSFYNNEISEKSEIFDDQFSVERPDGSNFTLKIRSTKLEDSAMYFCASNVDRGEEKLFFGSGTQLSVL.

The chain is built from TRBV6-2 or TRBV6-3 and TRBJ1-5, with 9 bases aligning to TRBD1. The V segment lost 7 bases and the J segment 5 bases; nucleotides outside the gene matches: 9. The CDR3 contains 15 residues. Germline CDR1 MNHEY, CDR2 SVGEGT. Here the CDR3 reads CASKQQGALDQPQHF. For the CDR3, the DNA is TGTGCCAGCAAACAACAGGGGGCCTTAGATCAGCCCCAGCATTTT.

V is TRBV7-2 and J is TRBJ1-1, with a weak D call TRBD1 (5 bases). V lost 1 base to trimming and J lost 7 bases, with 13 bases between them. This CDR3 comprises 14 residues. CDR1 SGHTA and CDR2 FQGNSA come from the germline V gene. In DNA form, the CDR3 reads TGTGCCAGCAGCTTAGTTAACAGGCGCGATGAAGCTTTCTTT. Protein product: CASSLVNRRDEAFF.

A few counts support this clonotype. This sequence joins TRBV7-9 and TRBJ2-7; 7 bases map to TRBD2. J lost 3 bases, V lost 2 bases, and 1 base had no gene match. Germline lookup yields CDR1 SEHNR and CDR2 FQNEAQ (reference sequence). This CDR3 comprises 13 residues. This CDR3 is CASSLSGIYEQYF. The CDR3 DNA is TGTGCCAGCAGCTTAAGCGGGATCTACGAGCAGTACTTC.